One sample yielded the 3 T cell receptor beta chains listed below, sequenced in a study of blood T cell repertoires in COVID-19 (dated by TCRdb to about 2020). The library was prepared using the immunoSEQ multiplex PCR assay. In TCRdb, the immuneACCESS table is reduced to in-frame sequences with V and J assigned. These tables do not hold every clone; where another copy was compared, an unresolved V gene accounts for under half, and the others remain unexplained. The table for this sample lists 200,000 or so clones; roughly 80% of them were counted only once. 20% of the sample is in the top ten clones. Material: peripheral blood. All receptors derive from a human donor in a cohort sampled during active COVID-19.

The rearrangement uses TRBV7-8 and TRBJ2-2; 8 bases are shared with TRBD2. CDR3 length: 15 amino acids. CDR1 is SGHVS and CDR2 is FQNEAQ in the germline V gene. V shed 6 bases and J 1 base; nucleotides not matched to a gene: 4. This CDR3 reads CASRQTSENTGELFF. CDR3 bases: TGTGCCAGCAGGCAGACTAGCGAGAACACCGGGGAGCTGTTTTTT.

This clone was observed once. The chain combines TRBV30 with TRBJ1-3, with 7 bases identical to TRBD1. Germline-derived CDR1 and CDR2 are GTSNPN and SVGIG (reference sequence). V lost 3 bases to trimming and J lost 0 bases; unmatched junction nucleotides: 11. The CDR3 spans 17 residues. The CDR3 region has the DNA TGTGCCTGGAGCGACAGGGTAACCGTTTACTCTGGAAACACCATATATTTT. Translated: CAWSDRVTVYSGNTIYF.

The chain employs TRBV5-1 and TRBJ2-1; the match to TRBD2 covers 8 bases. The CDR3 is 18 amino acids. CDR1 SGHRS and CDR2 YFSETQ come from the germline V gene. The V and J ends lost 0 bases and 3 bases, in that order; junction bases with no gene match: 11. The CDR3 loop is CASSLGGGKARSYNEQFF. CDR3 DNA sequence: TGCGCCAGCAGCTTGGGCGGGGGGAAGGCTAGGAGCTACAATGAGCAGTTCTTC.